The 9 T cell receptor beta chains listed next were all sequenced from one sample in a study of regulatory T cells in long-lasting Graves disease. Library construction for TCR beta used iRepertoire HTBI primers and Arm-PCR of CDR3 regions. In TCRdb, the multiplex PCR reads were re-called with MiXCR into one record per CDR3 protein. This sample has a few hundred thousand distinct CDR3 sequences, with 12% found just once. Specified time point: newly diagnosed GD, antithyroid drugs for less than 3 months. From PBMCs, RNA was extracted and then used to make the TCR library. The same sample was also studied in work on T cells in Graves' hyperthyroidism and ophthalmopathy.

The sequencing used peripheral blood mononuclear cells (PBMCs), collected at new diagnosis, from a patient treated with antithyroid drugs. These receptors all stem from a woman younger than 30 with Graves disease.

This clonotype was picked up many times. The rearrangement joins TRBV20-1 to TRBJ1-5; D ambiguous. This CDR3 is built from 15 residues. Germline CDR1 DFQATT, CDR2 SNEGSKA (reference sequence). The V end was cut by 3 bases, the J end by 5 bases, with 17 bases between. CDR3 DNA sequence: TGCAGTGCTAGCCCCCTTGAGCAGGACCATCAGCCCCAGCATTTT. Protein product: CSASPLEQDHQPQHF.

As regards this clonotype: This could be a read error, since a much larger clone is one nucleotide away. The rearrangement uses TRBV5-5 and TRBJ2-2; a possible D gene is TRBD1 (5 bases). Per germline, CDR1 SGHKS and CDR2 YYEKEE (reference sequence). The CDR3 loop spans 15 amino acids. Trimming removed 9 bases from V and 1 base from J, with 16 bases in between. The CDR3 spells CANRLGQWNTGELFF. In DNA, the CDR3 is TGTGCCAACAGGTTGGGGCAGTGGAACACCGGGGAGCTGTTTTTT. Filled out from reference TRBV5-5 and TRBJ2-2, the complete variable domain reads DAGVTQSPTHLIKTRGQQVTLRCSPISGHKSVSWYQQVLGQGPQFIFQYYEKEERGRGNFPDRFSARQFPNYSSELNVNALLLGDSALYLCANRLGQWNTGELFFGEGSRLTVL.

On this clonotype itself: The junction and the germline gene differ at one end; a read error may be behind it. The chain recombines TRBV12-3 or TRBV12-4 with TRBJ1-2; TRBD1 is a possible D gene (6 bases). This CDR3 has 13 residues. CDR3 sequence (DNA): TGTGCCAGCAGTGCAGCCGGGACAATCCATCCGAACTTC. Protein: CASSAAGTIHPNF.

This clonotype appeared many times. This rearrangement joins TRBV5-5 to TRBJ2-3; D not resolved. Trimming took 8 bases from V and 0 from J, leaving 10 bases between them. The CDR3 is 13 amino acids. Germline V gene sequence: CDR1 SGHKS, CDR2 YYEKEE (reference sequence). DNA for the CDR3: TGTGCCAGTCGAAAACTAAGCACAGATACGCAGTATTTT. Protein sequence: CASRKLSTDTQYF.

About this clonotype itself: This may come from a read error, since a much larger clone is one base off. Because the CDR3 is missing its conserved closing phenylalanine or tryptophan, this is likely a read error. The genes are TRBV24-1 and TRBJ2-1, with a possible D match to TRBD1 (7 bases). The germline CDR1 and CDR2 sequences are KGHDR and SFDVKD. The germline V and J ends were trimmed by 2 bases and 9 bases, with 22 bases remaining between them. The CDR3 totals 17 residues. CDR3 in amino acids: CATSDSWGDSRWGEQFS. In DNA form, the CDR3 reads TGTGCCACCAGTGATTCGTGGGGGGACAGTCGGTGGGGTGAGCAGTTCTCC.

Concerning this clonotype: This clone may be a read error of a much larger clone one base away. V is TRBV6-2 or TRBV6-3 and J is TRBJ1-1; D gene unclear. The V end lost 5 bases, the J end lost 5 bases, and 12 bases lay between the germline ends. Germline V CDR1 and CDR2: MNHEY, SVGEGT. The CDR3 runs to 13 residues. The CDR3 DNA reads TGTGCCAGCAGTATGACCCGGGGAACTGAAGCTTTCTTT. Its protein is CASSMTRGTEAFF.

The chain is built from TRBV29-1 and TRBJ2-7; 14 nucleotides agree with TRBD2. CDR1 SQVTM and CDR2 ANQGSEA come from the germline V gene. With 7 bases clipped from V and 7 bases from J, the junction kept 9 bases outside the gene matches. The CDR3 covers 14 residues. CDR3 nucleotide sequence: TGCAGCGCCGTACCGGGACTAGCGGGAGAAGAGCAGTACTTC. Protein: CSAVPGLAGEEQYF.

This chain joins TRBV20-1 and TRBJ1-1, with TRBD1 matching 7 bases. The CDR3 contains 13 residues. The J segment lost 0 bases and the V segment lost 5 bases, leaving 3 bases of the junction unmatched. The germline V gene has CDR1 DFQATT and CDR2 SNEGSKA (reference sequence). The CDR3: CSAGQDLNTEAFF. The CDR3 region has the DNA TGCAGTGCTGGACAGGACCTGAACACTGAAGCTTTCTTT.

The chain carries TRBV7-9 and TRBJ1-5, with 9 bases fitting TRBD1. Germline V gene sequence: CDR1 SEHNR, CDR2 FQNEAQ (reference sequence). This CDR3 has 16 residues. With 5 bases clipped from V and 3 bases from J, the junction kept 8 bases outside the gene matches. The CDR3 here is CASSDRGAGSNQPQHF. The CDR3 region has the DNA TGTGCCAGCAGCGACAGGGGGGCAGGCTCCAATCAGCCCCAGCATTTT.